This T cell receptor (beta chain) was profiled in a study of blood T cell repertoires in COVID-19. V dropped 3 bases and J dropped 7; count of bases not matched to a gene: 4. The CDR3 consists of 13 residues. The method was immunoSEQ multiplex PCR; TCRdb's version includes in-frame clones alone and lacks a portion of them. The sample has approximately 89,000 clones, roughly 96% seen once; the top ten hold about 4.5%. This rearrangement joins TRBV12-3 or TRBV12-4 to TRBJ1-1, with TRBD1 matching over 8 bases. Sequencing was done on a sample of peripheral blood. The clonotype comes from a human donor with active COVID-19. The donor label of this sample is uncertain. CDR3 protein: CASSFSDRVEAFF. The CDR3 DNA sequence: TGTGCCAGCAGTTTTTCGGACAGGGTTGAAGCTTTCTTT.